This T cell receptor beta chain was recovered during a study of shared clonotypes between healthy human individuals. CDR3 length: 16 residues. The V gene end was trimmed by 4 bases and the J gene end by 0 bases; junction bases not matched to a gene: 7. Germline V lookup: CDR1 SGHRS, CDR2 YFSETQ. Produced via immunoSEQ multiplex PCR; TCRdb's table is partial and in-frame only. The table has approximately 2,000,000 clones, around 95% seen once. Terminally differentiated effector memory CD45RA+ cells were left out of the naive CD8 fraction, which was CD45RO-negative and positively selected for CCR7. The chain has TRBV5-1 and TRBJ1-3; 7 bases map to TRBD1. This sequence was found in a man between 18 and 29 years old in good health. Some clones in this sample may be carry-over from other donors' samples. Sequenced: naive CD8+ T cells from PBMCs. In DNA form, the CDR3 reads TGCGCCAGCAGCCTACAGGACAGGCCCTCTGGAAACACCATATATTTT. Its translation is CASSLQDRPSGNTIYF.